This section outlines one T cell receptor beta chain sequence together with its context. Its antigen is unknown. No base quality values were provided; no much bigger clone lies one nucleotide off. Donors were 35 to 40 systemically healthy Caucasian individuals from Russia aged 6 to 90 years. Each donor gave 8 to 10 milliliters of peripheral blood, drawn into EDTA-treated Vacutainer tubes. Ficoll-Paque density-gradient centrifugation was used to isolate PBMCs, with at least 6.5 million per sample. Total RNA was extracted from PBMCs with Trizol reagent, with at least 6 micrograms obtained per sample. For every donor, flow cytometry on a PBMC aliquot measured the percentage of naive CD45RAhigh/CD27high T cells. Looking up the germline V gene yields CDR1 SGDLS and CDR2 YYNGEE. A distance of 8 bases separates the germline ends of V and J, which lose 0 bases and 10 bases respectively. The CDR3 runs 12 residues from the cysteine to the phenylalanine. CDR3 DNA is the only sequence kept; it has 36 bases, read in frame from the first base.

The data were obtained in a study of blood T cells in healthy people across ages (dated by TCRdb to between 2014 and 2016). For the study in its entirety: In model experiments, template switching captured about one uniquely barcoded TCR beta cDNA molecule for every two T cells. Age-related changes in TCR beta repertoire diversity were measured in the study by deep sequencing normalized with unique cDNA molecular identifiers. Donors were grouped into four age groups: young (average 16 years), middle-aged (around 39), aged (about 59) and long-lived (over 80). To avoid experimental bias, donors of different ages were spread randomly across the sequencing lanes. For two donors (one aged 18 to 29 and one aged 80 or older), the study analyzed two additional independent replicas of 1 million unique cDNA reads from the same blood draw. Broad study findings and their caveats: Observed TCR beta diversity per million T cells fell roughly linearly with age, and a significant reduction was already apparent by age around 40. Because the CMV infection status of the donors was unknown, age-related changes in expanded clonotypes may potentially have been confounded. Total diversity estimates from one million sequenced T cells were considered lower bounds and underestimates. Conclusive comparison of naive and antigen-experienced compartments was prevented by the profiling of bulk unsorted PBMCs. Compared with the aged group, the long-lived group had more naive CD4+ T cells, fewer expanded clones and increased TCR diversity, a pattern suggesting age selection. Observed TCR beta diversity correlated strongly with the percentage of naive T cells measured by flow cytometry.

Receptor amplification or capture employed 5' RACE. The listed sequencing device is Illumina HiSeq 2500. The second PCR ran for about 6 to 12 cycles and used a J-beta primer mix along with a sample-barcoded 5' primer. A template-switch 5' adaptor carrying 12 random nucleotides introduced a unique molecular identifier onto each TCR beta cDNA molecule. At least 2.5 million CDR3-containing paired-end reads were obtained from each sample. All of the RNA was converted into first-strand cDNA using the Mint cDNA synthesis kit, with a TRBC-specific oligonucleotide serving as the primer. After uracil-DNA glycosylase treatment, a first 18-cycle PCR used universal primers M1SS and BC2_uni_R on all cDNA. Concerning the study's data processing: Normalization of each sample was performed by random selection of 1 million high-quality reads, each carrying a distinct molecular identifier. Instead of being binned into consensus sequences, reads with shared molecular identifiers were discarded. MiTCR, with a Q25 quality threshold and the strictest error-elimination algorithm, was used for CDR3 identification, clonotype clustering and error correction. A nonparametric unseen species model using Euler transformation provided a lower-bound estimate of total TCR beta diversity. The raw public data were reprocessed by TCRdb itself: fastp quality trimming at Q25, MiXCR clonotype calling, in-frame beta chains only. Here each entry gathers all rows of one CDR3 protein and keeps the most common genes and DNA. The V and J calls and clone size come from TCRdb's table, not from the authors' own analysis. The sample records just over 1 million distinct CDR3 sequences, 35% to 55% of which are singletons. Jointly, the top ten make up 15% to 20% of the sample.

Rearrangement joined TRBV9 to TRBJ2-1; the D gene may be TRBD1 or TRBD2, since each aligns over 5 bases. The TCR was taken from a woman in her fifties or sixties in good health. Material: blood. The DNA reads as follows: TGTGCCAGCAGCGTAGCCGAGGGGGAGCAGTTCTTC. Its translation reads: CASSVAEGEQFF.